The present entry profiles one TCR beta chain with its context. The antigen is not known. CDR3 length equals 16 residues. Losses at the gene ends were 0 bases for V and 6 bases for J; bases not matched to a gene: 8. CDR1 is MNHEY and CDR2 is SVGAGI in the germline V gene. The source of the sample is a study of identical twins. From the 5' RACE reads, TCRdb called clonotypes with MiXCR, one entry per CDR3 protein. This table has approximately 600,000 distinct CDR3 sequences, about 7.1% appearing once. Study-level points and caveats: Out-of-frame TCR alpha sharing observed in monozygotic twins exceeded model estimates.

This sample also belongs to another study, concerning yellow fever vaccine responses in identical twins.

The chain combines TRBV6-5 with TRBJ2-3; 8 nucleotides agree with TRBD1. The TCR sequence derives from a woman aged 18 to 35 in good health. The sequenced sample consisted of PBMCs. As DNA, the CDR3 is TGTGCCAGCAGTTACTCGAGGCAGGGGGCTGGTGATACGCAGTATTTT. It yields the protein CASSYSRQGAGDTQYF.